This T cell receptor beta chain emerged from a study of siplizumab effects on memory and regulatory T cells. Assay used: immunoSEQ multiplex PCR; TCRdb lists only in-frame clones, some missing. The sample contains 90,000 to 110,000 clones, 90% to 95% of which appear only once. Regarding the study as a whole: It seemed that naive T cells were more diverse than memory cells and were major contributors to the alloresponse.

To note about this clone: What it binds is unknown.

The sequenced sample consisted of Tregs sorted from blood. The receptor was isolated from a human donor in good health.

The CDR3 DNA reads TGCGCCAGCAGCGGGACAGGGTCCCTAGGGGGGGCCAACGTCCTGACTTTC. Encoded protein: CASSGTGSLGGANVLTF. The genes are TRBV5-1 and TRBJ2-6; TRBD1 agrees at 9 bases. The CDR3 is 17 amino acids. CDR1 is SGHRS, CDR2 YFSETQ, per germline. V lost 4 bases and J lost 4; bases outside the gene matches: 9.